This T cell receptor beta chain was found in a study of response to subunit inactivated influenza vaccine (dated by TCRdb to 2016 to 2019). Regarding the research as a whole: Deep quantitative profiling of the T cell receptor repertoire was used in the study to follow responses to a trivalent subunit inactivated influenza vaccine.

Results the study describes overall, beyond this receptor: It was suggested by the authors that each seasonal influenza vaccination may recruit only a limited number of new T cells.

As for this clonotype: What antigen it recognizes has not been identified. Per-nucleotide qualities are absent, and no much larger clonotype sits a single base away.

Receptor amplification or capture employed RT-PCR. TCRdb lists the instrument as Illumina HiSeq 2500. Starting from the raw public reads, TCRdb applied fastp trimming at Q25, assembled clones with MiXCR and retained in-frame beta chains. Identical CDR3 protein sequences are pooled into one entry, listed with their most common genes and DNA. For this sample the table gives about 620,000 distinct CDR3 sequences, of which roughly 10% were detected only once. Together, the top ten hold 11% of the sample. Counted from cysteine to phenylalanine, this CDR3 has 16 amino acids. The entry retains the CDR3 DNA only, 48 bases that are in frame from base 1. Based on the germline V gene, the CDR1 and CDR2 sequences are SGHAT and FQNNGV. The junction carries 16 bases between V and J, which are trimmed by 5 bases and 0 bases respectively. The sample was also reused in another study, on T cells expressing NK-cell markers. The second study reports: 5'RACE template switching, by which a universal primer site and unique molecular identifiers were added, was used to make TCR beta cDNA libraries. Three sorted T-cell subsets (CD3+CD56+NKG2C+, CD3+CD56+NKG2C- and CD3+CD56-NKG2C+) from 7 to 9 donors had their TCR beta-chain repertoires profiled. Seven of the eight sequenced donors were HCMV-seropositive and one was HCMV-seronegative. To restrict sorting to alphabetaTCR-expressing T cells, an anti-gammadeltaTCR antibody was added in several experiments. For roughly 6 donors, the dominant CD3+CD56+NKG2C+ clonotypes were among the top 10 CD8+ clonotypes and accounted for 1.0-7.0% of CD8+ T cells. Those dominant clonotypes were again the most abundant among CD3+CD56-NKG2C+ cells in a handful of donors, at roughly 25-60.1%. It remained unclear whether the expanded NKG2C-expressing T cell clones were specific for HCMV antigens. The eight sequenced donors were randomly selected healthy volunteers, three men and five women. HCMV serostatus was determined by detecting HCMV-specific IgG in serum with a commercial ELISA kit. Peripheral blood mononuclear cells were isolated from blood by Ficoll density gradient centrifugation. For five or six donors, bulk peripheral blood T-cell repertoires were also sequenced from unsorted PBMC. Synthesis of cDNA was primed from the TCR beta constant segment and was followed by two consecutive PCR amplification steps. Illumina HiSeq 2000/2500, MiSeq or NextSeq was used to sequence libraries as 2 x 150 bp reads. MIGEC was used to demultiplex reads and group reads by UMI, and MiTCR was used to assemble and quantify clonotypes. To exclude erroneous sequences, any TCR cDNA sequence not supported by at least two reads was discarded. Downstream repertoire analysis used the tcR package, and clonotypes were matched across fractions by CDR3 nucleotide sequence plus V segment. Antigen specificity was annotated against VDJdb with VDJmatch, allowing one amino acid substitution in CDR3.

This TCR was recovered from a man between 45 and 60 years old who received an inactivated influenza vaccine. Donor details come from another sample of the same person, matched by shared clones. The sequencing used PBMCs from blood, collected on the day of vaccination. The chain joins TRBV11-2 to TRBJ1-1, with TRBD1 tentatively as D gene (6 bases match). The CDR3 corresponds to CASSRIGGALNTEAFF. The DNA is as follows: TGTGCCAGCAGCAGAATAGGGGGAGCTTTGAACACTGAAGCTTTCTTT. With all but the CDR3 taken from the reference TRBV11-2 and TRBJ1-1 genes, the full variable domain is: EAGVAQSPRYKIIEKRQSVAFWCNPISGHATLYWYQQILGQGPKLLIQFQNNGVVDDSQLPKDRFSAERLKGVDSTLKIQPAKLEDSAVYLCASSRIGGALNTEAFFGQGTRLTVV.